Listed here are 16 T cell receptor beta chains from one sample, sequenced in a study of Graves' ophthalmopathy and Graves' hyperthyroidism. Amplifying from RNA transcripts, the study obtained TCR beta CDR3 regions. RT-PCR in the first round used HTBI primers; a second-round multiplex PCR followed. From the multiplex PCR reads, TCRdb called clonotypes with MiXCR, one entry per CDR3 protein. The repertoire holds 740,000 or so distinct CDR3 sequences, with roughly two fifths as singletons. Sequenced sample: peripheral blood. The source is an adult man with Graves' ophthalmopathy.

This clonotype was found many times. V gene TRBV29-1 combines with J gene TRBJ2-7; D gene ambiguous. V shed 4 bases and J shed 0 bases, with 7 bases lying between them. Per germline, CDR1 SQVTM and CDR2 ANQGSEA. This CDR3 comprises 12 residues. CDR3 bases: TGCAGCGTTGGGTTGACCTCCTACGAGCAGTACTTC. Translation gives CSVGLTSYEQYF.

In its sample, this clonotype was seen a few times. V usage is TRBV19 and J usage is TRBJ2-5, with a weak D call TRBD1 (6 bases). Trimming took 4 bases from V and 4 from J, leaving 16 bases between them. Germline V CDR1 and CDR2: LNHDA, SQIVND (reference sequence). CDR3 length: 15 residues. DNA of the CDR3: TGTGCCAGTAGTAACACGGCAGGGGTTAGAGAGACCCAGTACTTC. Translated, it gives CASSNTAGVRETQYF.

The rearrangement joins TRBV6-1 to TRBJ2-5; no definite D call. CDR3 size: 13 residues. The V end was cut by 5 bases, the J end by 3 bases, with 10 bases between. The germline V gene encodes CDR1 MNHNS and CDR2 SASEGT. The CDR3 DNA reads as TGTGCCAGCAGTTCCTACAGAGAAGAGACCCAGTACTTC. As protein: CASSSYREETQYF.

This clonotype showed up many times. The V and J genes are TRBV2 and TRBJ2-5; a possible D gene is TRBD2 (6 bases). Germline values: CDR1 SNHLY, CDR2 FYNNEI. V shed 6 bases and J shed 5 bases, with 13 bases lying between them. The CDR3 is 13 residues long. CDR3 in amino acids: CASSTGDRETQYF. In DNA, the CDR3 is TGTGCCAGCAGCACGGGAGACCGGGAGACCCAGTACTTC.

The chain joins TRBV19 to TRBJ1-3, with D perhaps matching TRBD1 (5 bases). Deletions cut 2 bases from V and 4 bases from J, with 9 bases between. Germline V gene lookup returns CDR1 LNHDA and CDR2 SQIVND (reference sequence). The CDR3 is made up of 14 amino acids. The CDR3 sequence is CASSITAGGNTIYF. CDR3 nucleotide sequence: TGTGCCAGTAGTATAACAGCAGGGGGAAACACCATATATTTT.

This clonotype has more than one count but fewer than ten. J is TRBJ2-7 and V is TRBV6-6, with 7 nucleotides matching TRBD2. This CDR3 region has 14 residues. Germline V lookup: CDR1 MNHNY, CDR2 SVGAGI (reference sequence). With 2 bases clipped from V and 4 bases from J, the junction kept 5 bases outside the gene matches. The CDR3 DNA sequence: TGTGCCAGCAGTTACCTCAAGGGAGGGTACGAGCAGTACTTC. This encodes CASSYLKGGYEQYF.

This clonotype was seen only a few times. This sequence joins TRBV20-1 and TRBJ2-7; D is possibly TRBD1 (6 bases). V lost 0 bases and J 3 bases, leaving 12 bases between the germline ends. The CDR3 extends over 14 amino acids. The germline gives CDR1 DFQATT, CDR2 SNEGSKA (reference sequence). This CDR3 reads CSAREQGRVYEQYF. The CDR3 DNA sequence: TGCAGTGCTAGAGAACAGGGAAGAGTCTACGAGCAGTACTTC.

This sequence joins TRBV20-1 and TRBJ1-2; D gene ambiguous. V lost 1 base to trimming and J lost 3 bases, with 15 bases between them. The length of the CDR3 is 15 residues. In germline, CDR1 is DFQATT, CDR2 SNEGSKA (reference sequence). Written as DNA, the CDR3 is TGCAGTGCTAGAGTTGTGAGCCTGGGAGACTATGGCTACACCTTC. Protein: CSARVVSLGDYGYTF.

J is TRBJ1-4 and V is TRBV29-1; D call uncertain. Trimming took 4 bases from V and 5 from J, leaving 17 bases between them. Germline V gene lookup returns CDR1 SQVTM and CDR2 ANQGSEA. This CDR3 contains 15 residues. The CDR3 here is CSVATSREGNEKLFF. The CDR3 DNA sequence: TGCAGCGTTGCGACGAGTCGGGAGGGAAATGAAAAACTGTTTTTT.

This clonotype was detected ten times or more. The chain combines TRBV9 with TRBJ2-7; D perhaps matches TRBD1 (7 bases). The CDR3 is made up of 14 amino acids. Trimming removed 4 bases at V and 5 bases at J, with 16 bases between. Germline assignment: CDR1 SGDLS and CDR2 YYNGEE. The CDR3 reads CASSPTGRDHEQYF. CDR3 coding DNA: TGTGCCAGCAGCCCGACAGGGCGGGACCACGAGCAGTACTTC.

The chain uses TRBV2 and TRBJ2-3, with TRBD2 matching 8 bases. This CDR3 is 13 amino acids long. V shed 10 bases, J shed 3 bases, and the junction held 6 bases outside the gene matches. CDR1 is SNHLY and CDR2 is FYNNEI in the germline V gene. Here the CDR3 reads CAIASGWTDTQYF. CDR3 nucleotides: TGTGCCATAGCTAGCGGGTGGACAGATACGCAGTATTTT.

A few counts support this clonotype. This rearrangement joins TRBV7-9 to TRBJ2-7; D is ambiguous. The germline V gene encodes CDR1 SEHNR and CDR2 FQNEAQ (reference sequence). Trimming cost V 3 bases and J 3 bases, with 15 bases left between them. CDR3 length: 15 amino acids. DNA of the CDR3: TGTGCCAGCAGCTTGATGTCACCGAGACTCTACGAGCAGTACTTC. This codes for CASSLMSPRLYEQYF.

V usage is TRBV2 and J usage is TRBJ1-1; D gene unclear. The V end was cut by 6 bases, the J end by 1 base, with 6 bases between. Per the germline V gene, CDR1 is SNHLY and CDR2 is FYNNEI. CDR3 length equals 12 residues. Here the CDR3 reads CASRSENTEAFF. The CDR3 region has the DNA TGTGCCAGCAGATCAGAGAACACTGAAGCTTTCTTT.

This clonotype was detected ten times or more. The chain joins TRBV25-1 to TRBJ1-1; D is unresolved. The CDR3 is made up of 11 amino acids. The germline gives CDR1 MGHDK, CDR2 SYGVNS. Trimming left V 6 bases short and J 11 bases short, with 13 bases between. This chain's CDR3 is CASRGGGYAFF. The CDR3 DNA is TGTGCCAGCAGGGGCGGAGGGTATGCTTTCTTT.

This clonotype was found a few times. The chain recombines TRBV11-2 with TRBJ1-1; 9 bases map to TRBD1. The J segment lost 8 bases and the V segment lost 2 bases, leaving 9 bases of the junction unmatched. Germline values: CDR1 SGHAT, CDR2 FQNNGV. The CDR3 contains 15 residues. The CDR3 protein is CASSLLGQGGIEAFF. For the CDR3, the DNA is TGTGCCAGCAGCTTACTGGGACAGGGAGGGATAGAAGCTTTCTTT.

This clonotype was observed a handful of times. This chain joins TRBV7-9 and TRBJ2-5, with no clear D. Germline-derived CDR1 and CDR2 are SEHNR and FQNEAQ (reference sequence). There are 14 residues in the CDR3. Trimming pared 2 bases from V and 5 bases from J, leaving 12 bases between. CDR3 DNA sequence: TGTGCCAGCAGCTTATTCCCAATGGCGGAGACCCAGTACTTC. The encoded protein is CASSLFPMAETQYF.